Listed below are T cell receptor beta chains from one sample, sequenced in a study of blood T cell repertoires in COVID-19. The protocol was immunoSEQ multiplex PCR, while the TCRdb copy is restricted to in-frame clones and leaves out a portion. Altogether over 100,000 clones are present, around three quarters being singletons, with the ten largest covering 3% to 4.5%. The sequenced material came from peripheral blood. Every receptor here comes from a woman of 80 years or more with acute or convalescent COVID-19. CDR3s include the opening cysteine and the closing phenylalanine or tryptophan. Each record gives: J gene, D gene, clone size, CDR3 length, V gene, CDR3 protein, CDR3 DNA. A D gene is named only where the DNA matches it firmly. Where a row states a size, it is once, few, many or the class of an expanded clone; other rows omit it.

TRBJ2-1	TRBD2	.	15	TRBV7-2	CASTPNPGLVNEQFF	TGTGCCAGCACCCCCAATCCGGGACTAGTCAATGAGCAGTTCTTC
TRBJ2-5	.	.	14	TRBV18	CASSLQLVGRTQYF	TGTGCCAGCTCGCTCCAATTAGTGGGCCGGACCCAGTACTTC
TRBJ1-1	TRBD1	.	14	TRBV28	CASTRQGLNTEAFF	TGTGCCAGCACCCGACAGGGCTTGAACACTGAAGCTTTCTTT
TRBJ2-2	.	.	14	TRBV5-1	CASSPTLYTGELFF	TGCGCCAGCAGCCCGACTCTTTACACCGGGGAGCTGTTTTTT
TRBJ2-7	.	few	16	TRBV10-1	CASSESRAGSTYEQYF	TGCGCCAGCAGTGAGTCGAGGGCGGGCTCAACCTACGAGCAGTACTTC
TRBJ2-1	.	once	15	TRBV7-3	CASSLTAGTYNEQFF	TGTGCCAGCAGCTTAACTGCGGGGACCTACAATGAGCAGTTCTTC
TRBJ1-1	.	.	15	TRBV6-1	CASSEAATTNTEAFF	TGTGCCAGCAGTGAAGCGGCCACCACGAACACTGAAGCTTTCTTT
TRBJ2-5	.	.	13	TRBV6-6	CASSFTGQETQYF	TGTGCCAGCAGTTTCACAGGACAAGAGACCCAGTACTTC
TRBJ1-1	.	.	15	TRBV18	CASSPLPGVNTEAFF	TGTGCCAGCTCACCACTTCCGGGAGTGAACACTGAAGCTTTCTTT
TRBJ2-2	TRBD1	.	16	TRBV2	CASSRDRVANTGELFF	TGTGCCAGCAGTCGAGACAGGGTTGCGAACACCGGGGAGCTGTTTTTT
TRBJ2-5	TRBD1	few	15	TRBV18	CASSPGTAIQETQYF	TGTGCCAGCTCACCCGGGACAGCTATTCAAGAGACCCAGTACTTC
TRBJ1-4	.	.	15	TRBV13	CASSLGPYRNEKLFF	TGTGCCAGCAGCTTAGGCCCGTACAGGAATGAAAAACTGTTTTTT
TRBJ2-1	TRBD2	.	17	TRBV4-2	CASSQATLAGGPNEQFF	TGTGCCAGCAGCCAAGCAACCCTAGCGGGGGGACCCAATGAGCAGTTCTTC
TRBJ2-3	.	.	15	TRBV7-8	CASSPAGFQASAQYF	TGTGCCAGCAGCCCAGCTGGCTTCCAGGCTTCTGCGCAGTATTTT
TRBJ2-2	.	.	12	TRBV6-5	CASKGGTGELFF	TGTGCCAGCAAAGGGGGTACCGGGGAGCTGTTTTTT
TRBJ2-5	TRBD2	.	15	TRBV11-2	CASSFRTSPQETQYF	TGTGCCAGCAGCTTTCGGACTAGCCCCCAAGAGACCCAGTACTTC
TRBJ2-1	.	once	14	TRBV4-1	CASSRTFGSNEQFF	TGCGCCAGCAGTCGGACATTTGGGTCCAATGAGCAGTTCTTC
TRBJ2-5	TRBD2	.	14	TRBV7-2	CASSLGSGGETQYF	TGTGCCAGCAGCTTAGGGTCGGGGGGAGAGACCCAGTACTTC
TRBJ1-1	TRBD1	.	15	TRBV6-5	CASNHNQGASTEAFF	TGTGCCAGCAACCACAATCAGGGGGCTAGCACTGAAGCTTTCTTT
TRBJ1-5	.	.	14	TRBV6-5	CASSQILGNQPQHF	TGTGCCAGCAGTCAGATCTTGGGCAATCAGCCCCAGCATTTT
TRBJ2-3	.	few	13	TRBV5-6	CASSPAGTDTQYF	TGTGCCAGCAGCCCGGCGGGCACAGATACGCAGTATTTT
TRBJ2-1	.	.	13	TRBV19	CASSLGQNNEQFF	TGTGCCAGTAGCCTAGGACAGAACAATGAGCAGTTCTTC
TRBJ2-7	.	.	16	TRBV6-1	CASSEGVGLITYEQYF	TGTGCCAGCAGTGAAGGGGTAGGACTGATTACCTACGAGCAGTACTTC
TRBJ2-1	.	.	15	TRBV5-1	CASSQDSRSDNEQFF	TGCGCCAGCAGCCAAGACAGCCGTTCCGACAATGAGCAGTTCTTC
TRBJ1-2	TRBD1	.	18	TRBV15	CATSRGTGDLSAGYGYTF	TGTGCCACCAGCAGAGGGACAGGGGATCTGTCTGCGGGTTATGGCTACACCTTC
TRBJ2-7	TRBD2	.	15	TRBV4-1	CASSHPGLGRDEQYF	TGCGCCAGCAGCCATCCGGGACTAGGGCGAGACGAGCAGTACTTC
TRBJ1-2	TRBD1	once	13	TRBV29-1	CSVERQGAGGYTF	TGCAGCGTTGAAAGACAGGGGGCCGGTGGCTACACCTTC
TRBJ2-7	TRBD1	.	14	TRBV11-1	CASSLGQGPYEQYF	TGTGCCAGCAGCTTAGGACAGGGACCCTACGAGCAGTACTTC
TRBJ1-5	TRBD1	once	14	TRBV19	CASSLQGVGQPQHF	TGTGCCAGTAGCCTACAGGGGGTAGGTCAGCCCCAGCATTTT
TRBJ1-1	.	.	14	TRBV7-2	CASSLGNEHREAFF	TGTGCCAGCAGCTTAGGTAATGAACACCGTGAAGCTTTCTTT
TRBJ1-1	.	.	13	TRBV30	CAWSRAKNTEAFF	TGTGCCTGGAGTCGCGCGAAGAACACTGAAGCTTTCTTT
TRBJ1-2	TRBD1	.	16	TRBV27	CASRKNFPGQSYGYTF	TGTGCCAGCAGGAAAAATTTTCCGGGACAGTCCTATGGCTACACCTTC
TRBJ2-3	.	few	17	TRBV11-2	CASSPRFYRDRVDTQYF	TGTGCCAGCAGCCCCCGATTCTACAGGGATCGGGTAGATACGCAGTATTTT